Below are 2 T cell receptor beta chains sequenced from a single sample in a study of identical twins. TCRdb reprocessed the 5' RACE reads with MiXCR, giving one entry per CDR3 protein. The table shows 250,000 to 350,000 distinct CDR3 sequences, with approximately 8% occurring only once. These same data were also listed under a study on yellow fever vaccine responses in identical twins.

The sequencing input was memory (CD45RO+) T cells sorted from blood. The source is a woman between 18 and 30 years old in good health.

The sample holds many counts of this clonotype. The V and J genes are TRBV5-1 and TRBJ2-7; tentative D call: TRBD1 (6 bases). Germline V gives CDR1 SGHRS, CDR2 YFSETQ. This CDR3 contains 16 residues. Between the trimmed V and J ends, which lost 0 bases and 0 bases, there was a span of 13 bases. The CDR3 region has the DNA TGCGCCAGCAGCTTGGAAAAGGGGACAAGCTCCTACGAGCAGTACGTC. Protein product: CASSLEKGTSSYEQYV.

The chain has TRBV28 and TRBJ2-3, with 14 bases that match TRBD2. The trim removed 6 bases at V and 3 bases at J, leaving 2 bases unmatched. The CDR3 spans 15 residues. The germline gives CDR1 MDHEN, CDR2 SYDVKM. This CDR3 reads CASRGLAGVTDTQYF. CDR3 DNA: TGTGCCAGCAGGGGACTAGCGGGAGTGACAGATACGCAGTATTTT. Together with reference TRBV28 and TRBJ2-3, the CDR3 gives the full variable domain: DVKVTQSSRYLVKRTGEKVFLECVQDMDHENMFWYRQDPGLGLRLIYFSYDVKMKEKGDIPEGYSVSREKKERFSLILESASTNQTSMYLCASRGLAGVTDTQYFGPGTRLTVL.